This TCR beta chain was observed in a study of low-dose radiotherapy and immunotherapy resistance in tumors. As for the study in general: Cohort 1 received 0.5 Gy per fraction every 2 weeks, totaling 6.5 Gy.

Germline values: CDR1 ENHRY, CDR2 SYGVKD. The CDR3 extends over 12 amino acids. Trimming cost V 6 bases and J 3 bases, with 9 bases left between them. The time point was: after trial treatment. Regarding treatment: LDRT plus nivolumab, ipilimumab, low-dose cyclophosphamide and aspirin (RACIN trial). Administered to the donors were nivolumab, ipilimumab, aspirin, low-dose cyclophosphamide and low-dose radiotherapy. Patients with advanced, tumor-infiltrating lymphocyte-negative solid tumors were eligible. Alpha and beta chains were covered, as first-strand cDNA relied on TRAV- and TRBV-specific primers. With a V-primer adapter and a constant-region primer, TCRs were amplified for 20 PCR cycles. TCRdb reprocessed the reads with MiXCR, giving one entry per CDR3 protein. Altogether around 80,000 distinct CDR3 sequences are present, about a sixth being singletons, with the ten largest covering 1.1% to 1.5%.

The sequence came from a male donor with prostate cancer. Sequencing used PBMCs, obtained after low-dose radiotherapy plus immunotherapy. This sequence joins TRBV10-3 and TRBJ2-7, with D unclear. In nucleotides, the CDR3 is TGTGCCATCAGCACTGACCGCTACGAGCAGTACTTC. Its protein product is CAISTDRYEQYF.